In its sample, the clone carrying this T cell receptor (beta chain) was seen many times. The CDR3 has 15 residues. The V gene lost 2 bases and the J gene lost 4 bases, with 13 bases spanning the gap. Germline V CDR1 and CDR2: MDHEN, SYDVKM. This entry belongs to a study of identical twins. TCRdb fed the 5' RACE reads into MiXCR, producing one record per CDR3 protein. The table records around 670,000 distinct CDR3 sequences, around 6.1% of them present only once. The sequenced sample consisted of naive T cells sorted from blood. The chain couples TRBV28 to TRBJ2-3; no firm D call. This receptor was identified in a man younger than 35 in good health. CDR3 protein: CASSLVSVRADTQYF. Here the CDR3 DNA reads TGTGCCAGCAGTTTAGTGTCAGTTAGGGCAGATACGCAGTATTTT.